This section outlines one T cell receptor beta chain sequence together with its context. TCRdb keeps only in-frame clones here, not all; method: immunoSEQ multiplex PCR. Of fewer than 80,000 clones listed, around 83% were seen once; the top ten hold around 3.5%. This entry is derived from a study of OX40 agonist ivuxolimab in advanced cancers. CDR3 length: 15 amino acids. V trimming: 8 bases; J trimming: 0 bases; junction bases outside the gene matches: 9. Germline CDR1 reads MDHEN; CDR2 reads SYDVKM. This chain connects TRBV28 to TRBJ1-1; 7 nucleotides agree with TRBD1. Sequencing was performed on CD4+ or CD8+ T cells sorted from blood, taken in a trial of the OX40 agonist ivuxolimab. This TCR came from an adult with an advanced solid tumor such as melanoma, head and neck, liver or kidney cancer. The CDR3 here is CASGTPGQMNTEAFF. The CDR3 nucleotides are TGTGCCAGCGGGACACCGGGACAGATGAACACTGAAGCTTTCTTT. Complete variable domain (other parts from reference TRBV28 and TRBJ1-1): DVKVTQSSRYLVKRTGEKVFLECVQDMDHENMFWYRQDPGLGLRLIYFSYDVKMKEKGDIPEGYSVSREKKERFSLILESASTNQTSMYLCASGTPGQMNTEAFFGQGTRLTVV.